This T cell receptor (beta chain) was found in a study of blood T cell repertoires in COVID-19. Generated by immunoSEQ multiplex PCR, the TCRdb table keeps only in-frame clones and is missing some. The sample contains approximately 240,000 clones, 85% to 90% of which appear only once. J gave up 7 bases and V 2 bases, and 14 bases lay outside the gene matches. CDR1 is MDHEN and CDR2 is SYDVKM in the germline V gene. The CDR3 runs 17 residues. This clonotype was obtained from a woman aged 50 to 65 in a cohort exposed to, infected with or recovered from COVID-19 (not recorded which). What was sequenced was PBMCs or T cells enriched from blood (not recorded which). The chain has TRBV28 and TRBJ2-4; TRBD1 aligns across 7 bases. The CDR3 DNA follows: TGTGCCAGCAGTTTACAGTTCCGAAAACAGGGGCCTAACATTCAGTACTTC. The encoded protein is CASSLQFRKQGPNIQYF.